The rows below give T cell receptor beta chains drawn from one sample of a study of T cell repertoires in cytomegalovirus infection. One entry per CDR3 protein results from TCRdb running MiXCR on the reads. Of tens of thousands of distinct CDR3 sequences in the sample, around 42% are singletons; the top ten hold more than 85%. For these receptors, no antigen is known. This material consisted of CD8+ T cells from cultured PBMCs, taken from culture after CMV antigen stimulation. The receptor set was obtained from a human donor in good health (CMV status not recorded). Some clones in this sample may be carry-over from other donors' samples. The CDR3 runs from the conserved cysteine through the conserved F or W. The D gene is left open where the match is weak. The size of a clone is reported for some rows only, either as once, few or many, or as a class for expanded clones.

TRBV18	.	TRBJ2-3	few	CATPSEWTDTQYF	TGTGCCACCCCTTCGGAATGGACAGATACGCAGTATTTT
TRBV12-3/TRBV12-4	.	TRBJ2-5	.	CASAHSQGKETQYF	TGTGCCAGCGCACATTCTCAGGGAAAAGAGACCCAGTACTTC
TRBV6-1	.	TRBJ2-5	.	CASSPQSDRETQYF	TGTGCCAGCAGCCCCCAATCGGATCGAGAGACCCAGTACTTC
TRBV7-9	.	TRBJ2-1	.	CASSFSYRVKGYNEQFF	TGTGCCAGCAGCTTCTCTTACAGGGTGAAAGGTTACAATGAGCAGTTCTTC
TRBV6-1	.	TRBJ1-1	.	CASSSGGGTEAFF	TGTGCCAGCAGTTCTGGCGGAGGGACTGAAGCTTTCTTT
TRBV7-2	.	TRBJ2-3	.	CASSLAIAGQTDTQYF	TGTGCCAGCAGCTTAGCGATCGCTGGGCAGACAGATACGCAGTATTTT
TRBV7-2	.	TRBJ2-7	.	CASSLGRRGSYEQYF	TGTGCCAGCAGCTTAGGTCGGAGGGGTAGCTACGAGCAGTACTTC
TRBV7-2	.	TRBJ1-1	few	CASSHLWRSTKAFF	TGTGCCAGCAGCCACCTTTGGCGCTCAACAAAAGCTTTCTTT
TRBV6-5	.	TRBJ2-7	few	CASSLGASYEQYF	TGTGCCAGCAGTCTCGGGGCCTCCTACGAGCAGTACTTC
TRBV7-2	TRBD2	TRBJ2-1	.	CASSLYQGGGGDEQFF	TGTGCCAGCAGCTTATATCAAGGCGGGGGGGGCGATGAGCAGTTCTTC
TRBV4-3	.	TRBJ1-6	few	CASSQDFVSSYNSPLHF	TGCGCCAGCAGCCAAGACTTCGTGAGCTCCTATAATTCACCCCTCCACTTT
TRBV9	.	TRBJ2-2	.	CASSGGSDTGELFF	TGTGCCAGCAGCGGCGGATCCGATACCGGGGAGCTGTTTTTT
TRBV29-1	.	TRBJ2-7	.	CSVAYRDGSSYEQYF	TGCAGCGTTGCCTACCGGGACGGGAGCTCCTACGAGCAGTACTTC
TRBV29-1	TRBD1	TRBJ2-7	few	CSVGDRGYEQYF	TGCAGCGTTGGGGACAGGGGTTACGAGCAGTACTTC
TRBV28	.	TRBJ2-3	few	CASRGDTQYF	TGTGCCAGCAGAGGAGATACGCAGTATTTT
TRBV15	.	TRBJ1-2	.	CATSNLGGGPYGYTF	TGTGCCACCAGCAACCTGGGCGGCGGTCCTTATGGCTACACCTTC
TRBV2	.	TRBJ1-2	few	CASTSGGRLDGYTF	TGTGCCAGCACCTCGGGGGGAAGGTTAGATGGCTACACCTTC
TRBV12-3/TRBV12-4	.	TRBJ2-1	.	CASSLPSTFGVSYNEQFF	TGTGCCAGCAGTTTACCGTCGACTTTTGGGGTTTCCTACAATGAGCAGTTCTTC
TRBV4-3	TRBD2	TRBJ2-1	.	CASSQEPAGSSYNEQFF	TGCGCCAGCAGCCAAGAGCCAGCGGGGAGCTCCTACAATGAGCAGTTCTTC
TRBV4-1	.	TRBJ2-1	.	CASSHQLNEQFF	TGCGCCAGCAGCCACCAACTGAATGAGCAGTTCTTC
TRBV7-2	.	TRBJ2-1	.	CASSLVGLALGDEQFF	TGTGCCAGCAGCTTAGTCGGCCTAGCCCTTGGGGATGAGCAGTTCTTC
TRBV20-1	.	TRBJ2-2	few	CSAPCDPAGLNTGELFF	TGCAGTGCTCCATGCGACCCAGCGGGCCTTAACACCGGGGAGCTGTTTTTT
TRBV5-4	.	TRBJ1-2	.	CASSLDGNYGYTF	TGTGCCAGCAGCTTGGACGGGAACTATGGCTACACCTTC
TRBV12-3/TRBV12-4	.	TRBJ2-7	.	CASSFGTGTYEQYF	TGTGCCAGCAGTTTTGGTACAGGAACCTACGAGCAGTACTTC
TRBV7-9	TRBD2	TRBJ2-1	.	CASSLASGGKYNEQFF	TGTGCCAGCAGCTTAGCTAGCGGGGGTAAATACAATGAGCAGTTCTTC
TRBV12-3/TRBV12-4	.	TRBJ2-7	.	CASSYFGESYEQYF	TGTGCCAGCAGTTATTTCGGGGAGTCCTACGAGCAGTACTTC
TRBV5-1	.	TRBJ2-3	.	CASSTDSITSTDTQYF	TGCGCCAGCAGCACGGACAGTATTACTAGCACAGATACGCAGTATTTT
TRBV7-9	TRBD1	TRBJ2-7	few	CASSLASGQGSSYEQYF	TGTGCCAGCAGCTTAGCCTCGGGACAGGGTTCCTCCTACGAGCAGTACTTC
TRBV12-3/TRBV12-4	TRBD2	TRBJ2-1	.	CASSLSGGDEQFF	TGTGCCAGCAGTTTAAGCGGGGGGGATGAGCAGTTCTTC
TRBV19	.	TRBJ1-1	few	CASSNPPQRRLNTEAFF	TGTGCCAGTAGTAATCCTCCCCAACGCAGGCTGAACACTGAAGCTTTCTTT
TRBV4-1	.	TRBJ2-7	few	CASSQDGPRPVSYEQYF	TGCGCCAGCAGCCAAGATGGTCCACGACCAGTCTCCTACGAGCAGTACTTC
TRBV3-1	TRBD2	TRBJ2-5	.	CASSSRLAGKETQYF	TGTGCCAGCAGTTCTAGACTAGCGGGGAAAGAGACCCAGTACTTC
TRBV6-5	TRBD2	TRBJ2-3	few	CASSTGLAVITDTQYF	TGTGCCAGCAGTACGGGACTAGCGGTGATCACAGATACGCAGTATTTT